This note documents a single T cell receptor beta chain sequence. Its antigen is still unknown. It has no much larger one-base neighbor in the sample; base qualities were not kept. TCRbeta CDR3 regions were amplified from genomic DNA using the immunoSEQ Assay, a bias-controlled multiplex PCR. The authors' pipeline ran thus. Nucleated cell counts per sample were estimated from amplification of reference gene primers within the assay. Sequence reads were collapsed and filtered to measure the absolute abundance of every unique TCRbeta CDR3 rearrangement. For each sample, productive Simpson clonality was calculated as the square root of Simpson's diversity index across productive rearrangements. In its TCRdb copy, this immuneACCESS table keeps in-frame sequences only and misses some clones. Where compared with another copy, unresolved V genes explain less than half of these, and the others have no known cause. That table gives V, J and clone size, and the DNA gave D and trimming. In all, the sample holds under 45,000 clones, and over 80% of those were seen once. 9.8% of the sample comes from the top ten.

This entry is derived from a study of blood T cell repertoires in COVID-19 (dated by TCRdb to the early 2020s). In the study overall: Samples covering the acute and convalescent phases of COVID-19 were provided by collaborators in the United States, Italy and Spain. Where available, HLA class I and class II types were obtained from metadata supplied by the sample provider rather than from assay-based typing. Samples came from the ongoing ImmuneRACE study (first 160 participants) plus 1,254 subjects from 6 global collaborators. The repertoires were released in a freely available public database intended as a resource for research on the immune response to SARS-CoV-2. The sample metadata nearly always contained a de-identified subject ID, COVID-19 status, age in years and sex. Deeply sampled blood TCRbeta repertoires from subjects exposed to, actively infected with, or recovered from COVID-19 were included in the dataset. The prospective study material was composed of cDNA or gDNA derived from T cells, B-cell-depleted T cells, or PBMCs. Broad study findings and their caveats: The amount of clinical and demographic metadata varied by source and participant and was provided uncurated.

Trimming removed 5 bases from V and 3 bases from J; the gene matches leave 6 bases unexplained. From its cysteine to its phenylalanine, the CDR3 spans 16 amino acids. Only CDR3 DNA remains: 48 bases, in frame from the first base. CDR1 SGHVS and CDR2 FNYEAQ were looked up in the germline V gene. The collaborating institutions used their own protocols to collect whole blood in K2EDTA tubes. For TCRbeta analysis, collaborators shipped samples in one of three forms: frozen whole blood, isolated PBMCs, or DNA extracted from either of those sample types. The rearrangement combines TRBV7-6 with TRBJ2-7; 14 central nucleotides agree with TRBD2. The sequencing sample was made of peripheral blood. This clonotype was obtained from a human donor in a cohort sampled during active COVID-19. In nucleotides, the sequence is TGTGCCAGCAGCCTCGGGACTAGCGGGGGCCTCTACGAGCAGTACTTC. It codes for CASSLGTSGGLYEQYF.